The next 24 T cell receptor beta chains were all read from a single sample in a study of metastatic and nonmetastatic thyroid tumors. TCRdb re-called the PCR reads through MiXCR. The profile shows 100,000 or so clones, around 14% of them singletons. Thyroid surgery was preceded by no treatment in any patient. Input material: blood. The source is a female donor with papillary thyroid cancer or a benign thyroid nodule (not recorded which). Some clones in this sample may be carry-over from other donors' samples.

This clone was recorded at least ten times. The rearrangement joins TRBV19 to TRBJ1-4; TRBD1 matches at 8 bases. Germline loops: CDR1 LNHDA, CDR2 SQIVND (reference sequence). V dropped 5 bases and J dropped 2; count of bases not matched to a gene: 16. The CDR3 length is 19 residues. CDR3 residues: CASSSQGTGDMFTNEKLFF. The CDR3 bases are TGTGCCAGTAGTTCCCAAGGGACAGGCGATATGTTTACTAATGAAAAACTGTTTTTT.

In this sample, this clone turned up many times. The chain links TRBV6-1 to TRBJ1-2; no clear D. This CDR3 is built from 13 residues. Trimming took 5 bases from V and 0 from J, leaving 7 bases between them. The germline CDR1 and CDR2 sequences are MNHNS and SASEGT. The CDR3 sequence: CASSWTSNYGYTF. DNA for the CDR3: TGTGCCAGCAGTTGGACTTCTAACTATGGCTACACCTTC.

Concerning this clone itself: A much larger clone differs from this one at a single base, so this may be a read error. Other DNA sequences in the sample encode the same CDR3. The chain's CDR3 is CASSPGEGGTQYF. CDR3 bases: TGTGCCAGCAGCCCTGGGGAGGGAGGTACACAGTATTTT. V usage is TRBV7-3 and J usage is TRBJ2-3; 7 nucleotides agree with TRBD2. J gave up 12 bases and V 5 bases, and 11 bases lay outside the gene matches. The CDR3 runs 13 residues. Germline V gene data show CDR1 as SGHTA and CDR2 as FQGTGA.

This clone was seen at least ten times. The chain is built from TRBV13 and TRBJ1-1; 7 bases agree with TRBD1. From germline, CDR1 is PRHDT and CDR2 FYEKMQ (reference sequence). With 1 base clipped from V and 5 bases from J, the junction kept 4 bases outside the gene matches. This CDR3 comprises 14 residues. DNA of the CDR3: TGTGCCAGCAGCTTAGCGGGACAGTTTACTGAAGCTTTCTTT. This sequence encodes CASSLAGQFTEAFF. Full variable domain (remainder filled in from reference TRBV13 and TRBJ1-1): AAGVIQSPRHLIKEKRETATLKCYPIPRHDTVYWYQQGPGQDPQFLISFYEKMQSDKGSIPDRFSAQQFSDYHSELNMSSLELGDSALYFCASSLAGQFTEAFFGQGTRLTVV.

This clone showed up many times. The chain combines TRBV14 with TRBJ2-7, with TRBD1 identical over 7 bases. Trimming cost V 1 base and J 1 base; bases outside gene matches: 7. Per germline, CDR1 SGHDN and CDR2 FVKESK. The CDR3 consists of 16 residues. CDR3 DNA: TGTGCCAGCAGCCAAGGAGGGACAGCTTTTTCCTACGAGCAGTACTTC. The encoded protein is CASSQGGTAFSYEQYF.

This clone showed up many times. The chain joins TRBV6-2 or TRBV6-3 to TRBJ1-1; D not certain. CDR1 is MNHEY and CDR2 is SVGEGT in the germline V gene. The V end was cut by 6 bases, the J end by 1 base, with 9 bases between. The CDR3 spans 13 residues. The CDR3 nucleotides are TGTGCCAGCAGCCGAGGACCGAACACTGAAGCTTTCTTT. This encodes CASSRGPNTEAFF.

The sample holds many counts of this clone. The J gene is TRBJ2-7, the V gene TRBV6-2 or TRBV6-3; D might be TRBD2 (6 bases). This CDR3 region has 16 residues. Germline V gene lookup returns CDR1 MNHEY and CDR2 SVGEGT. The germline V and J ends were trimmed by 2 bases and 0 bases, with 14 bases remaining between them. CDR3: CASSYPIPTSSYEQYF. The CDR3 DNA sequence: TGTGCCAGCAGTTACCCAATCCCGACTAGCTCCTACGAGCAGTACTTC.

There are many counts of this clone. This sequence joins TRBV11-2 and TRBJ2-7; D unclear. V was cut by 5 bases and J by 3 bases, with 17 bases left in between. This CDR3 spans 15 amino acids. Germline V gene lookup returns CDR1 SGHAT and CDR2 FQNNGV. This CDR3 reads CASSRTSGQLYEQYF. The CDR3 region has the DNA TGTGCCAGCAGCCGAACTTCTGGGCAGCTCTACGAGCAGTACTTC.

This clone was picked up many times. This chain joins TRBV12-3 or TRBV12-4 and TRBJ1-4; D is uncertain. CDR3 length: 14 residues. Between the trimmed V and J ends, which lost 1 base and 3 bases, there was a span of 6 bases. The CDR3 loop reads CASSLGGSNEKLFF. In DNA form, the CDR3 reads TGTGCCAGCAGTTTAGGGGGTTCTAATGAAAAACTGTTTTTT.

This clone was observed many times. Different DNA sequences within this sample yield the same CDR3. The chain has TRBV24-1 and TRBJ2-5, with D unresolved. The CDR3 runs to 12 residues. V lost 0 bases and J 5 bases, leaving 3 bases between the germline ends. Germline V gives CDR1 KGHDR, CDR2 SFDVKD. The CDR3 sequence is CATSDLEETQYF. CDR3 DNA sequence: TGTGCCACCAGTGATTTGGAGGAGACCCAGTACTTC.

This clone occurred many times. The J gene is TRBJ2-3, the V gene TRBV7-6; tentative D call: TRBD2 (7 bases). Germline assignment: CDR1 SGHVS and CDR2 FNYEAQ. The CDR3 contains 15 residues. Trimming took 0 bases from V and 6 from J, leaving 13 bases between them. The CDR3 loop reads CASSLAGGQGDTQYF. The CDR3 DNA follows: TGTGCCAGCAGCTTAGCGGGGGGGCAGGGGGATACGCAGTATTTT.

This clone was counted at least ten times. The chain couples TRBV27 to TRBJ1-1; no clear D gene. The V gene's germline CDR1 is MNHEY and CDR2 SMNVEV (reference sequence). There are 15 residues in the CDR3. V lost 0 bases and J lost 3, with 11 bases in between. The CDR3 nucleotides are TGTGCCAGCAGTTTATCCACCGGGTGGTACACTGAAGCTTTCTTT. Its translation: CASSLSTGWYTEAFF.

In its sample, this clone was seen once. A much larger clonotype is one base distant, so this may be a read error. The CDR3 is CASSFESSVSTF. The CDR3 DNA is TGTGCCAGCAGCTTCGAGTCGTCGGTTAGCACCTTC. This sequence joins TRBV5-6 and TRBJ1-2; D is undetermined. The V end lost 2 bases, the J end lost 13 bases, and 15 bases lay between the germline ends. This CDR3 spans 12 amino acids. Per germline, CDR1 SGHDT and CDR2 YYEEEE.

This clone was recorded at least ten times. The CDR3 region has the DNA TGTGCCAGTAGTTTCGACCGGGACAGAAATAATCAGCCCCAGCATTTT. It translates to CASSFDRDRNNQPQHF. The gene calls are TRBV19 and TRBJ1-5; TRBD1 matches 7 bases. Looked up from germline, CDR1 is LNHDA and CDR2 is SQIVND (reference sequence). CDR3 length equals 16 residues. J lost 4 bases, V lost 5 bases, and 11 bases had no gene match.

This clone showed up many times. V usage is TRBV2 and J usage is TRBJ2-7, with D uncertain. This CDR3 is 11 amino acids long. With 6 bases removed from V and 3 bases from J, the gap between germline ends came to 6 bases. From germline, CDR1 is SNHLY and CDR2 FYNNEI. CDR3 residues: CASSGGYEQYF. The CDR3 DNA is TGTGCCAGCAGCGGCGGCTACGAGCAGTACTTC.

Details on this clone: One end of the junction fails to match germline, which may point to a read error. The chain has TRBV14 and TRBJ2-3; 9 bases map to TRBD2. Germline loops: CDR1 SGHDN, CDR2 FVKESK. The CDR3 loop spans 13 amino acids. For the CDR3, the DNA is TGTGCCAGCAGACAAGAACGAGCGGGGGGAAAGAATTTT. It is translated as CASRQERAGGKNF.

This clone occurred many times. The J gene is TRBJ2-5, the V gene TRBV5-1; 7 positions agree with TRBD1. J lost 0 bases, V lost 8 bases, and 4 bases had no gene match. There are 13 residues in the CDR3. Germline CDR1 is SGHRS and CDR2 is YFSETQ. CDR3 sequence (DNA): TGCGCCAGTTCGACAGGGAACCAAGAGACCCAGTACTTC. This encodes CASSTGNQETQYF.

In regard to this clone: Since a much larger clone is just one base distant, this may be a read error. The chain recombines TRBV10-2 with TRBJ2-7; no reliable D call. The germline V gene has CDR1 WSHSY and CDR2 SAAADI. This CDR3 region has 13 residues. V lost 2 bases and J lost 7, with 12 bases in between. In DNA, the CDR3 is TGCGCCAGCAGTGAGACCCTATACCGGGAGCAGTACTTC. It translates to CASSETLYREQYF.

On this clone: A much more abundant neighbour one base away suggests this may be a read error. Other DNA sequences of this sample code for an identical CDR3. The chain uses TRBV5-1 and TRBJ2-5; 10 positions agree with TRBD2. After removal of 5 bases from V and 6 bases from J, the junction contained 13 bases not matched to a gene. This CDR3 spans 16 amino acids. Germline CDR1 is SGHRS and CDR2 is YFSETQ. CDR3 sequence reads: CASSYSSGGAGKTQYF. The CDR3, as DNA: TGCGCCAGCAGTTACTCCAGCGGGGGGGCAGGAAAGACCCAGTACTTC.

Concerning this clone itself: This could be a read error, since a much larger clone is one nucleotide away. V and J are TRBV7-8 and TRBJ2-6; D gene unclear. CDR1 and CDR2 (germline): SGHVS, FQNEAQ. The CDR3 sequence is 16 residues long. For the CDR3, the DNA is TGTGCCAGCAGCTTAGGGACCCTCTCTGGGTCCAACGTCCTGACTTTC. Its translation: CASSLGTLSGSNVLTF.

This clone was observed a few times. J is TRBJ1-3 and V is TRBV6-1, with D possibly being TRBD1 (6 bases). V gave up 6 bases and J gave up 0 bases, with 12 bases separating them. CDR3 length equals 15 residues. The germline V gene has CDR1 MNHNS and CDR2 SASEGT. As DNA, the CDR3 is TGTGCCAGCAGCCCCGGACAGTTCTCTGGAAACACCATATATTTT. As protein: CASSPGQFSGNTIYF.

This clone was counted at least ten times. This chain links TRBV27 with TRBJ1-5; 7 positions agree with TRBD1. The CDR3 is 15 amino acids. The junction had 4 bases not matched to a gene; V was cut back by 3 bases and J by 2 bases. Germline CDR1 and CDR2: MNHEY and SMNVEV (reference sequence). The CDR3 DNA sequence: TGTGCCAGCAGTTTGGTCCAGGGGGGCAATCAGCCCCAGCATTTT. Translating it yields CASSLVQGGNQPQHF.

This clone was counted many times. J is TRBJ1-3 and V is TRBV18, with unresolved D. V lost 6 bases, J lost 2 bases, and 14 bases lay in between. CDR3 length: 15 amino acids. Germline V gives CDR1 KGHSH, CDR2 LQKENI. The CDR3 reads CASSREIVAGNTIYF. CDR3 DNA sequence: TGTGCCAGCTCCCGGGAGATAGTGGCTGGAAACACCATATATTTT.

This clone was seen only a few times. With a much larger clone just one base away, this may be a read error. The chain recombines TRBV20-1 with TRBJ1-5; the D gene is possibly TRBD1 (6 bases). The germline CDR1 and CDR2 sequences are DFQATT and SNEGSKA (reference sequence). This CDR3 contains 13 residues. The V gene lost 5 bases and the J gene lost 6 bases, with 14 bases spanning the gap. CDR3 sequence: CSADGGQPQPQHF. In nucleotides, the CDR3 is TGCAGTGCTGACGGGGGGCAGCCTCAGCCCCAGCATTTT.